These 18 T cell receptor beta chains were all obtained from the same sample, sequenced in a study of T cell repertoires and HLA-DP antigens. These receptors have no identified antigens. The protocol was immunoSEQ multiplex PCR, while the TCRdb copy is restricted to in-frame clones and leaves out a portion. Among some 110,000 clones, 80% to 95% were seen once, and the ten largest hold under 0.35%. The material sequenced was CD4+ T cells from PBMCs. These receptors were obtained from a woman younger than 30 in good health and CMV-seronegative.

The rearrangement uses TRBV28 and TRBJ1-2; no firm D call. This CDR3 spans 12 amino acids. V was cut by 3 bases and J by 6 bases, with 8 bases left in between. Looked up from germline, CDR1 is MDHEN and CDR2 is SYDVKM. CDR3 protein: CASSLKGDGYTF. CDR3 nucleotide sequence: TGTGCCAGCAGTTTGAAGGGTGATGGCTACACCTTC.

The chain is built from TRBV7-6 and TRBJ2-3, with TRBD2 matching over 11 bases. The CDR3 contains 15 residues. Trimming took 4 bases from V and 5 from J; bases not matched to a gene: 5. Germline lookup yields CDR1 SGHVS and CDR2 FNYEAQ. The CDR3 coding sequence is TGTGCCAGCAGCTCCCCGACTAGCGGGATAGATACGCAGTATTTT. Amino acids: CASSSPTSGIDTQYF.

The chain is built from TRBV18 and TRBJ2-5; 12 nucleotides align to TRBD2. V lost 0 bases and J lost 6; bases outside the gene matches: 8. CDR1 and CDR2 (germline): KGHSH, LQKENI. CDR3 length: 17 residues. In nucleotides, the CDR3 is TGTGCCAGCTCACCACCGGCTAGCGGGGGGGCCGACAAGACCCAGTACTTC. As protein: CASSPPASGGADKTQYF. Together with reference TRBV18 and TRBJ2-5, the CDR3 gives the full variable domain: NAGVMQNPRHLVRRRGQEARLRCSPMKGHSHVYWYRQLPEEGLKFMVYLQKENIIDESGMPKERFSAEFPKEGPSILRIQQVVRGDSAAYFCASSPPASGGADKTQYFGPGTRLLVL.

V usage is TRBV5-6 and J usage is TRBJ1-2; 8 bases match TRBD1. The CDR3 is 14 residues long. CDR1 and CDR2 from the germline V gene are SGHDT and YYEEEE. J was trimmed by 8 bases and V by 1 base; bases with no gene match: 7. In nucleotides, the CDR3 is TGTGCCAGCAGCTTGTCAGGGGGCATAGTCGGCTACACCTTC. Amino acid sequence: CASSLSGGIVGYTF.

The CDR3 DNA follows: TGTGCCAGCTCACCAACCGGGACAGGGAGGGGATACGAGCAGTACTTC. Translation gives CASSPTGTGRGYEQYF. V usage is TRBV18 and J usage is TRBJ2-7, with 9 bases aligning to TRBD1. CDR1 and CDR2 from the germline V gene are KGHSH and LQKENI. J was trimmed by 4 bases and V by 2 bases; bases with no gene match: 9. This CDR3 region has 16 residues.

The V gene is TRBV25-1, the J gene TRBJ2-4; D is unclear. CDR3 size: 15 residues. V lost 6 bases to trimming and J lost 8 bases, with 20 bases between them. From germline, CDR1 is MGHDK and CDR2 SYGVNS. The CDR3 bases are TGTGCCAGCAGCGGCCGTGGGCAGGATGGCGACATTCAGTACTTC. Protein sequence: CASSGRGQDGDIQYF.

The CDR3 loop is CASSEWETSYGYTF. The CDR3, as DNA: TGTGCCAGCAGTGAATGGGAGACTTCCTATGGCTACACCTTC. V usage is TRBV25-1 and J usage is TRBJ1-2; D is undetermined. V lost 1 base, J lost 4 bases, and 10 bases lay in between. Germline-derived CDR1 and CDR2 are MGHDK and SYGVNS. The CDR3 is 14 amino acids.

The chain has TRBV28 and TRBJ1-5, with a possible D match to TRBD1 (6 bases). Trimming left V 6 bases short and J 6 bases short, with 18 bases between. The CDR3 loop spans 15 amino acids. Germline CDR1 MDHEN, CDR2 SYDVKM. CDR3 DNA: TGTGCCAGCAGCCCAATCGGGGGGGGCTTTCAGCCCCAGCATTTT. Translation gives CASSPIGGGFQPQHF. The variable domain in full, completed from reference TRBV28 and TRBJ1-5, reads DVKVTQSSRYLVKRTGEKVFLECVQDMDHENMFWYRQDPGLGLRLIYFSYDVKMKEKGDIPEGYSVSREKKERFSLILESASTNQTSMYLCASSPIGGGFQPQHFGDGTRLSIL.

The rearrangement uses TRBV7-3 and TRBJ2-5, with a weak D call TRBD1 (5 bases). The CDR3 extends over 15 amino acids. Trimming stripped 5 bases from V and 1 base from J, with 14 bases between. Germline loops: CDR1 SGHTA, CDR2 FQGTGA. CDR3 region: CASSPFQGSQETQYF. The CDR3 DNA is TGTGCCAGCAGCCCTTTCCAGGGAAGCCAAGAGACCCAGTACTTC.

CDR3 nucleotides: TGTGCCAGCAGTGTTACAGGGGGCTATGGCTACACCTTC. It translates to CASSVTGGYGYTF. The chain employs TRBV6-5 and TRBJ1-2; 8 bases are shared with TRBD1. The V segment lost 5 bases and the J segment 4 bases; nucleotides outside the gene matches: 3. Per the germline V gene, CDR1 is MNHEY and CDR2 is SVGAGI. This CDR3 has 13 amino acids.

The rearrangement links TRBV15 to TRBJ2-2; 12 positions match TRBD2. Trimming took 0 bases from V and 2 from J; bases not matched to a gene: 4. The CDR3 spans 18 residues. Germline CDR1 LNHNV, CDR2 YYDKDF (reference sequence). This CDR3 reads CATSRDRLAGVNTGELFF. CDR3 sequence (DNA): TGTGCCACCAGCAGAGATAGACTAGCGGGAGTTAACACCGGGGAGCTGTTTTTT.

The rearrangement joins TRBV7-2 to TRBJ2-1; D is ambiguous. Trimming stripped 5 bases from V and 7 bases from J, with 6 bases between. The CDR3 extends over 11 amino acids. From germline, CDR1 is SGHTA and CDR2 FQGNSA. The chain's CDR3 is CASSPQNEQFF. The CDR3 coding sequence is TGTGCCAGCAGCCCTCAAAATGAGCAGTTCTTC.

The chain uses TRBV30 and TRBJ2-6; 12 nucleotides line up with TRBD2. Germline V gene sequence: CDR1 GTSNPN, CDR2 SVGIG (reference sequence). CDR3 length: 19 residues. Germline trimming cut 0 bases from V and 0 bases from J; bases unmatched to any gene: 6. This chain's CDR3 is CAWSVLLTSGSSGANVLTF. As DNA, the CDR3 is TGTGCCTGGAGTGTACTGTTGACTAGCGGGAGCTCTGGGGCCAACGTCCTGACTTTC. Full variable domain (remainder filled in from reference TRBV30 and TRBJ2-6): SQTIHQWPATLVQPVGSPLSLECTVEGTSNPNLYWYRQAAGRGLQLLFYSVGIGQISSEVPQNLSASRPQDRQFILSSKKLLLSDSGFYLCAWSVLLTSGSSGANVLTFGAGSRLTVL.

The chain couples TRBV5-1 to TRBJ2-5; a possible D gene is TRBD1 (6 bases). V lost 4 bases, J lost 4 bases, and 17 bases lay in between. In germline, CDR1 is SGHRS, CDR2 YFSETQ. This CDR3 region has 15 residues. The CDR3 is CASSIPNRVSETQYF. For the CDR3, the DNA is TGCGCCAGCAGCATACCCAACAGGGTCTCAGAGACCCAGTACTTC.

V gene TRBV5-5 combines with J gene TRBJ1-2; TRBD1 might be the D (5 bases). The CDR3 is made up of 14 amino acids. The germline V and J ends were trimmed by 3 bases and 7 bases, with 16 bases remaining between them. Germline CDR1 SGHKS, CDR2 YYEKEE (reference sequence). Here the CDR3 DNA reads TGTGCCAGCAGCTCGGTGGAGGGGACCGGTGGCTACACCTTC. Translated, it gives CASSSVEGTGGYTF.

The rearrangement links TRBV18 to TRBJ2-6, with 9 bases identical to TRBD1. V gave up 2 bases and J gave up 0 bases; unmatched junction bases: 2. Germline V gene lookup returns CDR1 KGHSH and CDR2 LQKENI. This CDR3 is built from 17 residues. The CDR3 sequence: CASSPMTGGSGANVLTF. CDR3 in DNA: TGTGCCAGCTCACCAATGACAGGGGGCTCTGGGGCCAACGTCCTGACTTTC.

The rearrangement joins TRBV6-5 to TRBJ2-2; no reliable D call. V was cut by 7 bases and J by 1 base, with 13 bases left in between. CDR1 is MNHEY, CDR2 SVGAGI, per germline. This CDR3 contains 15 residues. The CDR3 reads CASNFRAGNTGELFF. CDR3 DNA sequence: TGTGCCAGCAACTTTAGGGCAGGGAACACCGGGGAGCTGTTTTTT.

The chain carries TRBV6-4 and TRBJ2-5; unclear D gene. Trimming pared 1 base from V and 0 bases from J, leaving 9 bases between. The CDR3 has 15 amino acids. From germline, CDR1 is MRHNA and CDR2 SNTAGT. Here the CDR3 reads CASSDLGRHQETQYF. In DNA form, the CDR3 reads TGTGCCAGCAGTGACTTAGGTCGGCACCAAGAGACCCAGTACTTC.